The 26 T cell receptor beta chains below come from one sample, sequenced in a study of T cell changes during pregnancy in multiple sclerosis. TCRdb keeps only in-frame clones here, not all; method: immunoSEQ multiplex PCR. The data hold about 42,000 clones, with around 84% observed a single time. The sample here was CD4+ T cells from peripheral blood mononuclear cells, taken before pregnancy. The receptors shown here come from a female donor with multiple sclerosis, enrolled in a pregnancy study.

The genes are TRBV7-2 and TRBJ2-2; tentatively, D is TRBD2 (6 bases). The CDR3 contains 15 residues. Germline V gene data show CDR1 as SGHTA and CDR2 as FQGNSA. Trimming took 2 bases from V and 2 from J, leaving 9 bases between them. Written as DNA, the CDR3 is TGTGCCAGCAGCTTATGGGACTTCAACACCGGGGAGCTGTTTTTT. Amino acid sequence: CASSLWDFNTGELFF.

The rearrangement links TRBV5-1 to TRBJ1-2; no definite D call. In germline, CDR1 is SGHRS, CDR2 YFSETQ. V was trimmed by 0 bases and J by 4 bases, leaving 10 bases between them. The CDR3 spans 14 residues. The CDR3 reads CASSLVGRSYGYTF. In nucleotides, the CDR3 is TGCGCCAGCAGCTTGGTTGGCAGGTCCTATGGCTACACCTTC.

The J gene is TRBJ1-5, the V gene TRBV19; 8 nucleotides line up with TRBD1. CDR1 and CDR2 from the germline V gene are LNHDA and SQIVND (reference sequence). CDR3 length: 16 residues. Trimming cost V 8 bases and J 0 bases; bases outside gene matches: 9. The CDR3 sequence is CASSRTGLNSNQPQHF. The DNA for the CDR3 is TGTGCCAGTTCCCGGACAGGGCTGAATAGCAATCAGCCCCAGCATTTT.

V usage is TRBV21-1 and J usage is TRBJ1-1. TRBV21-1 is a documented pseudogene. The CDR3 extends over 14 amino acids. This chain's CDR3 is CASSKAGGNTEAFF. The CDR3 DNA reads as TGTGCCAGCAGTAAAGCGGGGGGGAACACTGAAGCTTTCTTT.

V usage is TRBV5-1 and J usage is TRBJ2-3; TRBD2 agrees at 10 bases. The germline V gene encodes CDR1 SGHRS and CDR2 YFSETQ. This CDR3 is built from 16 residues. The ends lost 1 base at V and 2 bases at J; junction bases unmatched: 4. CDR3 region: CASSLTSGMITDTQYF. The CDR3 DNA follows: TGCGCCAGCAGCTTGACTAGCGGGATGATCACAGATACGCAGTATTTT.

In its sample, this clone was seen a few times. The chain employs TRBV19 and TRBJ2-1; TRBD1 matches 7 bases. The CDR3 extends over 15 amino acids. Trimming removed 7 bases from V and 7 bases from J; junction bases left unmatched: 13. CDR1 and CDR2 from the germline V gene are LNHDA and SQIVND (reference sequence). CDR3 sequence: CASTTIETGWNEQFF. The CDR3 bases are TGTGCCAGTACCACAATCGAGACAGGGTGGAATGAGCAGTTCTTC.

The chain employs TRBV20-1 and TRBJ2-7; D perhaps matches TRBD1 (5 bases). The ends were cut back, 3 bases at V and 3 bases at J, with 6 bases in the middle. CDR3 size: 11 residues. Germline loops: CDR1 DFQATT, CDR2 SNEGSKA (reference sequence). CDR3 residues: CSASDSYEQYF. The CDR3 DNA is TGCAGTGCTAGTGACAGCTACGAGCAGTACTTC.

The V and J genes are TRBV7-3 and TRBJ2-7; 7 bases map to TRBD1. The CDR3 extends over 13 amino acids. The junction had 5 bases not matched to a gene; V was cut back by 4 bases and J by 5 bases. Germline lookup yields CDR1 SGHTA and CDR2 FQGTGA. This CDR3 reads CASSSRQGNEQYF. The CDR3 nucleotides are TGTGCCAGCAGCTCGAGACAGGGTAACGAGCAGTACTTC.

This clone is a singleton in its sample. The V gene is TRBV12-5, the J gene TRBJ1-3; the match to TRBD1 covers 10 bases. V lost 4 bases and J lost 7; bases outside the gene matches: 4. Germline V gives CDR1 LGHNT, CDR2 FRNRAP. CDR3 size: 14 residues. CDR3 protein: CASGSGTGANTIYF. The CDR3 bases are TGTGCTAGTGGTTCGGGGACAGGGGCGAACACCATATATTTT.

The chain couples TRBV18 to TRBJ2-7, with 8 bases aligning to TRBD2. In germline, CDR1 is KGHSH, CDR2 LQKENI. The CDR3 has 14 amino acids. Trimming took 6 bases from V and 6 from J; bases not matched to a gene: 10. The CDR3 DNA reads as TGTGCCAGCTCGCCGGGGGCAGGGACTAGCGAGCAGTACTTC. Translated, it gives CASSPGAGTSEQYF.

This sequence joins TRBV29-1 and TRBJ1-1; 12 bases map to TRBD1. V shed 5 bases, J shed 4 bases, and the junction held 14 bases outside the gene matches. The CDR3 is made up of 17 amino acids. Per germline, CDR1 SQVTM and CDR2 ANQGSEA. CDR3 sequence reads: CSVIGGTGGAGVTEAFF. The CDR3, as DNA: TGCAGCGTTATAGGTGGGACAGGGGGCGCCGGTGTCACTGAAGCTTTCTTT.

The gene calls are TRBV5-5 and TRBJ2-2; 13 bases map to TRBD2. The CDR3 length is 17 residues. V trimming: 1 base; J trimming: 6 bases; junction bases outside the gene matches: 6. Per the germline V gene, CDR1 is SGHKS and CDR2 is YYEKEE (reference sequence). The CDR3 region is CASSLQSTSGRAGELFF. In DNA form, the CDR3 reads TGTGCCAGCAGCTTGCAGTCAACTAGCGGGAGGGCCGGGGAGCTGTTTTTT. The whole variable domain, remainder taken from reference TRBV5-5 and TRBJ2-2, is DAGVTQSPTHLIKTRGQQVTLRCSPISGHKSVSWYQQVLGQGPQFIFQYYEKEERGRGNFPDRFSARQFPNYSSELNVNALLLGDSALYLCASSLQSTSGRAGELFFGEGSRLTVL.

This clone was recorded a few times. The chain joins TRBV30 to TRBJ1-6; TRBD1 is a possible D gene (6 bases). In germline, CDR1 is GTSNPN, CDR2 SVGIG (reference sequence). Trimming pared 0 bases from V and 7 bases from J, leaving 10 bases between. The CDR3 has 14 residues. The CDR3 coding sequence is TGTGCCTGGAGTGTTACAGGGACGAATTCACCCCTCCACTTT. It translates to CAWSVTGTNSPLHF. The whole variable domain, remainder taken from reference TRBV30 and TRBJ1-6, is SQTIHQWPATLVQPVGSPLSLECTVEGTSNPNLYWYRQAAGRGLQLLFYSVGIGQISSEVPQNLSASRPQDRQFILSSKKLLLSDSGFYLCAWSVTGTNSPLHFGNGTRLTVT.

This rearrangement joins TRBV10-1 to TRBJ2-7; no clear D gene. CDR3 size: 13 residues. CDR1 and CDR2 from the germline V gene are WNHNN and SYGVQD (reference sequence). Trimming took off 0 bases at V and 9 bases at J, with 12 bases between the two ends. CDR3 sequence: CASSESGSLGQYF. CDR3 DNA: TGCGCCAGCAGTGAGTCAGGCAGCCTAGGGCAGTACTTC.

This clone has just a few counts. The rearrangement joins TRBV19 to TRBJ2-1; 10 positions match TRBD1. Germline-derived CDR1 and CDR2 are LNHDA and SQIVND (reference sequence). The CDR3 covers 15 residues. The V gene end was trimmed by 4 bases and the J gene end by 3 bases; junction bases not matched to a gene: 3. The CDR3 is CASSTTGGNYNEQFF. DNA for the CDR3: TGTGCCAGTAGTACGACAGGGGGCAACTACAATGAGCAGTTCTTC.

The chain uses TRBV5-6 and TRBJ1-4, with a possible D match to TRBD1 (5 bases). Germline values: CDR1 SGHDT, CDR2 YYEEEE. The length of the CDR3 is 13 residues. V was shortened by 4 bases and J by 7 bases, with 11 bases between the two germline ends. The CDR3 loop is CASSHDGGEKLFF. The CDR3 nucleotides are TGTGCCAGCAGCCATGACGGGGGTGAAAAACTGTTTTTT.

V and J are TRBV5-1 and TRBJ1-3, with 7 positions matching TRBD1. The CDR3 contains 13 residues. The germline V gene encodes CDR1 SGHRS and CDR2 YFSETQ. The V segment lost 4 bases and the J segment 11 bases; nucleotides outside the gene matches: 9. As DNA, the CDR3 is TGCGCCAGCAGCACCGGACAGGCCGACCCCATATATTTT. It specifies CASSTGQADPIYF. The entire variable domain, with the rest obtained from reference TRBV5-1 and TRBJ1-3, is as follows: KAGVTQTPRYLIKTRGQQVTLSCSPISGHRSVSWYQQTPGQGLQFLFEYFSETQRNKGNFPGRFSGRQFSNSRSEMNVSTLELGDSALYLCASSTGQADPIYFGEGSWLTVV.

This chain connects TRBV19 to TRBJ1-5; 7 nucleotides match TRBD1. The CDR3 covers 15 residues. Trimming at V came to 4 bases and at J to 6 bases, leaving 9 bases not matched to a gene. Looked up from germline, CDR1 is LNHDA and CDR2 is SQIVND (reference sequence). In DNA form, the CDR3 reads TGTGCCAGTAGTACAACAGGGGTCCGGAGTCAGCCCCAGCATTTT. Its protein is CASSTTGVRSQPQHF.

The chain couples TRBV30 to TRBJ1-1; TRBD1 is a possible D gene (6 bases). CDR1 is GTSNPN and CDR2 is SVGIG in the germline V gene (reference sequence). The V end was cut by 2 bases, the J end by 7 bases, with 14 bases between. CDR3 length: 13 residues. CDR3 amino acids: CAWSPQGLGEAFF. The CDR3 region has the DNA TGTGCCTGGAGTCCACAGGGTTTAGGTGAAGCTTTCTTT. Full variable domain (outside the CDR3, taken from reference TRBV30 and TRBJ1-1): SQTIHQWPATLVQPVGSPLSLECTVEGTSNPNLYWYRQAAGRGLQLLFYSVGIGQISSEVPQNLSASRPQDRQFILSSKKLLLSDSGFYLCAWSPQGLGEAFFGQGTRLTVV.

The rearrangement links TRBV18 to TRBJ2-1; maybe TRBD1 (5 bases). This CDR3 has 14 amino acids. Germline values: CDR1 KGHSH, CDR2 LQKENI. V dropped 3 bases and J dropped 8 bases, with 14 bases sitting between them. CDR3 nucleotide sequence: TGTGCCAGCTCACCCGGTCCACAGGTGGATGAGCAGTTCTTC. Translated, it gives CASSPGPQVDEQFF.

The chain has TRBV7-9 and TRBJ2-7; a possible D gene is TRBD2 (5 bases). V dropped 3 bases and J dropped 2 bases, with 14 bases sitting between them. Germline V gene sequence: CDR1 SEHNR, CDR2 FQNEAQ (reference sequence). The length of the CDR3 is 15 residues. The CDR3 nucleotides read TGTGCCAGCAGCTTTCTTGAGGGTTCGACCTACGAGCAGTACTTC. It specifies CASSFLEGSTYEQYF. The whole variable domain, filled in from reference TRBV7-9 and TRBJ2-7, reads DTGVSQNPRHKITKRGQNVTFRCDPISEHNRLYWYRQTLGQGPEFLTYFQNEAQLEKSRLLSDRFSAERPKGSFSTLEIQRTEQGDSAMYLCASSFLEGSTYEQYFGPGTRLTVT.

The chain has TRBV5-1 and TRBJ1-1, with D tentatively TRBD1 (5 bases). Trimming left V 0 bases short and J 5 bases short, with 8 bases between. This CDR3 spans 13 amino acids. The germline V gene encodes CDR1 SGHRS and CDR2 YFSETQ. CDR3 region: CASSLASGTEAFF. CDR3 sequence (DNA): TGCGCCAGCAGCTTGGCATCAGGGACTGAAGCTTTCTTT.

J is TRBJ1-1 and V is TRBV4-3, with D unclear. CDR3 length: 15 amino acids. V was clipped by 3 bases and J by 1 base, with 12 bases between them. Germline values: CDR1 LGHNA, CDR2 YSLEER. CDR3 sequence reads: CASSQYGNPNTEAFF. In DNA, the CDR3 is TGCGCCAGCAGCCAGTACGGGAACCCGAACACTGAAGCTTTCTTT.

The J gene is TRBJ2-1, the V gene TRBV7-8; D might be TRBD2 (6 bases). V was trimmed by 1 base and J by 1 base, leaving 14 bases between them. CDR3 length: 17 amino acids. Germline V gene data show CDR1 as SGHVS and CDR2 as FQNEAQ. Written as DNA, the CDR3 is TGTGCCAGCAGCTTAGAGGTCGGAGGGAGTTCCTACAATGAGCAGTTCTTC. This sequence encodes CASSLEVGGSSYNEQFF.

This rearrangement joins TRBV6-1 to TRBJ2-2, with D maybe TRBD1 (6 bases). The CDR3 is 13 residues long. CDR1 MNHNS and CDR2 SASEGT come from the germline V gene. V was pared by 8 bases and J by 0 bases, with 7 bases between. The chain's CDR3 is CASGGTNTGELFF. As DNA, the CDR3 is TGTGCCAGCGGGGGCACGAACACCGGGGAGCTGTTTTTT.

This clone showed up just once. V and J are TRBV19 and TRBJ1-1; 9 nucleotides line up with TRBD1. Looked up from germline, CDR1 is LNHDA and CDR2 is SQIVND (reference sequence). V gave up 6 bases and J gave up 3 bases; unmatched junction bases: 11. The CDR3 has 16 amino acids. The CDR3 is CASRDDRGIVYTEAFF. The CDR3 DNA reads TGTGCCAGTAGGGACGACAGGGGGATTGTGTACACTGAAGCTTTCTTT.